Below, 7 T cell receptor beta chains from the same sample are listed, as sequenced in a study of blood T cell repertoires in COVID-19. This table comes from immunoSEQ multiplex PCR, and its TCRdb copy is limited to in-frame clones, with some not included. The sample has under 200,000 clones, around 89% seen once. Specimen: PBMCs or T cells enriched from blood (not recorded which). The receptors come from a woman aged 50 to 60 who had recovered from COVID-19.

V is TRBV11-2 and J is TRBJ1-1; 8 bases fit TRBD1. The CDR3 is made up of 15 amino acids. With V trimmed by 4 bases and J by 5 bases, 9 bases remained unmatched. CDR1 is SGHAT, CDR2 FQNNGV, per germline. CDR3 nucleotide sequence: TGTGCCAGCAGCTCCACACAGGGGGTAAAGACTGAAGCTTTCTTT. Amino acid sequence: CASSSTQGVKTEAFF.

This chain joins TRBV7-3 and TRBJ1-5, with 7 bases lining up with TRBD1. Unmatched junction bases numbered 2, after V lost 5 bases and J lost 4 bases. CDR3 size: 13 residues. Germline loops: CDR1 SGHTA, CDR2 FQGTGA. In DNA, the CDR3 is TGTGCCAGCAGCCCACAGGGGAATCAGCCCCAGCATTTT. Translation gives CASSPQGNQPQHF.

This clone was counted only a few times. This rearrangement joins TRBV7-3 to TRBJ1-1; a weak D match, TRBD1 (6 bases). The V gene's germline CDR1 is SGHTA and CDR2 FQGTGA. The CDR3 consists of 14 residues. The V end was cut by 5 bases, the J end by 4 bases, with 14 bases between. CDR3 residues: CASSPQGGVTEAFF. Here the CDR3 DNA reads TGTGCCAGCAGCCCACAGGGAGGGGTCACTGAAGCTTTCTTT.

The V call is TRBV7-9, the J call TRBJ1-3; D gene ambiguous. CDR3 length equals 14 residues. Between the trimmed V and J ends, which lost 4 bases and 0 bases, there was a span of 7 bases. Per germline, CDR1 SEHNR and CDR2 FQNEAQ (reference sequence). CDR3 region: CASSSVASGNTIYF. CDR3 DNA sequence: TGTGCCAGCAGCTCAGTAGCCTCTGGAAACACCATATATTTT. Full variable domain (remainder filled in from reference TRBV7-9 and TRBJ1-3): DTGVSQNPRHKITKRGQNVTFRCDPISEHNRLYWYRQTLGQGPEFLTYFQNEAQLEKSRLLSDRFSAERPKGSFSTLEIQRTEQGDSAMYLCASSSVASGNTIYFGEGSWLTVV.

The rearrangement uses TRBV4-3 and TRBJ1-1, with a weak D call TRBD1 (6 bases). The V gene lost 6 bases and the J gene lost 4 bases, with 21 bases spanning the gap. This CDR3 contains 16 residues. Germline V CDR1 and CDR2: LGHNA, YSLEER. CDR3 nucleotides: TGCGCCAGCAGGGGAACAGGGATGGCTAAGGGCACTGAAGCTTTCTTT. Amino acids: CASRGTGMAKGTEAFF.

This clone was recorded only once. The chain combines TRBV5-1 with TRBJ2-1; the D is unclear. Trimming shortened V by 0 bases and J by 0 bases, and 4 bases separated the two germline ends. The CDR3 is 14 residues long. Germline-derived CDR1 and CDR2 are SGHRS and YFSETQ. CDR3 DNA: TGCGCCAGCAGCTTGGATAGCTCCTACAATGAGCAGTTCTTC. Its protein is CASSLDSSYNEQFF.

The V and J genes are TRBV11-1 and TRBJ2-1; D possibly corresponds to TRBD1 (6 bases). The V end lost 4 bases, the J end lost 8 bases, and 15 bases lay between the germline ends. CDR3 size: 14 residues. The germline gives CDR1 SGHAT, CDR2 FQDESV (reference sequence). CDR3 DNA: TGTGCCAGCAGCTCAATAGGGGGATGGTATGAGCAGTTCTTC. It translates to CASSSIGGWYEQFF.